Sequencing of this TCR beta chain was carried out in a study of shared clonotypes between healthy human individuals. Study findings and constraints: Compared with memory subsets, naive subsets generally had larger estimated richness. Among donors, sharing of clonotypes was expected to be affected by sequencing depth.

This CDR3 region has 14 residues. Germline CDR1 reads SGHAT; CDR2 reads FQNNGV. Trimming removed 0 bases from V and 11 bases from J, with 13 bases in between. Each sorted subset replicate got 200 ng genomic DNA, about 33,000 genomes. Data came from immunoSEQ multiplex PCR; TCRdb stores just in-frame clones and leaves some out. This sample yields 2,100,000 or so clones, of which 90% to 96% are seen a single time; around 0.13% belongs to the top ten. As regards this clone: Its antigen is as yet unknown.

This sequence originates from a man aged 18 to 30 in good health. Sequencing used naive CD4+ T cells sorted from blood. The sample's subset: CD45RA+ positively selected. This chain links TRBV11-2 with TRBJ1-4, with D unresolved. The DNA for the CDR3 is TGTGCCAGCAGCTTAGACAGGTCGCTCGGGAAACTGTTTTTT. As protein: CASSLDRSLGKLFF.